The T cell receptor beta chain described here comes from a study of cytomegalovirus exposure and HLA in healthy donors. The study, taken as a whole, reports: Common viral pathogens seemed, in a later analysis, to connect with several of the most significant clusters. In a later analysis, V- and J-gene trimming of beta chains associated with a DCLRE1C missense variant, replicated independently. Earlier findings revealed that most TCR beta V segments proved productive either about 87% or about 30% of the time.

As concerns this clone: As yet, its antigen is unknown.

Primers: 60 Vbeta forward and 13 Jbeta reverse. TCRdb's copy holds only in-frame clones and misses some; the assay was immunoSEQ multiplex PCR. Of some 150,000 clones listed, 55% to 80% are singletons. The sequencing input was PBMCs. The TCR comes from an older woman in good health and CMV-seropositive.

In DNA, the CDR3 is TGTGCCAGCAGCCCCGGAAGGAGTGGCTACAATGAGCAGTTCTTC. This sequence encodes CASSPGRSGYNEQFF. The gene calls are TRBV4-2 and TRBJ2-1; D gene ambiguous. The CDR3 contains 15 residues. With 4 bases removed from V and 3 bases from J, the gap between germline ends came to 13 bases. Germline V lookup: CDR1 LGHNA, CDR2 YNFKEQ.